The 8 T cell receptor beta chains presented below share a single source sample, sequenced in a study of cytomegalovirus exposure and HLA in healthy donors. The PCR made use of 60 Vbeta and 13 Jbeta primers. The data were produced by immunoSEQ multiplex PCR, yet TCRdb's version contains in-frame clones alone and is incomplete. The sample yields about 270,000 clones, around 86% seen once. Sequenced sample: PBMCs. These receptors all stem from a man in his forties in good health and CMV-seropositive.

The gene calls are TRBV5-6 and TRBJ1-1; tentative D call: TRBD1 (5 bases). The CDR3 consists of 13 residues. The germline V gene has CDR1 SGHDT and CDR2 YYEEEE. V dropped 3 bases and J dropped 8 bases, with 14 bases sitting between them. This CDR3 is CASSWQGTEEAFF. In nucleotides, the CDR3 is TGTGCCAGCAGCTGGCAGGGAACCGAGGAAGCTTTCTTT.

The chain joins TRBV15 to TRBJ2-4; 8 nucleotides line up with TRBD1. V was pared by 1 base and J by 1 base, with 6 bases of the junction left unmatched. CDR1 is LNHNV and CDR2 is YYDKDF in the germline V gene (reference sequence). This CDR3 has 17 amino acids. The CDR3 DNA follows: TGTGCCACCAGCAGAGTGGGGCAGGGGGCGGCCAAAAACATTCAGTACTTC. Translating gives CATSRVGQGAAKNIQYF.

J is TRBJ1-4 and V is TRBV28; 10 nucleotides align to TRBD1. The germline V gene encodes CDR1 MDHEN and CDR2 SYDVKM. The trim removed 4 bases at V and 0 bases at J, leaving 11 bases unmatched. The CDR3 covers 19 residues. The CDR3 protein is CASSWPGDRGLSTNEKLFF. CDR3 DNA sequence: TGTGCCAGCAGTTGGCCGGGGGACAGGGGACTTTCAACTAATGAAAAACTGTTTTTT.

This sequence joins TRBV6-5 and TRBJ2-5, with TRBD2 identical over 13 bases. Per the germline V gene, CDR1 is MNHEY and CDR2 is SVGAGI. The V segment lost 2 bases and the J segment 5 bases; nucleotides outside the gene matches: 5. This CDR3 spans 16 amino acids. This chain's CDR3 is CASSYRTSGSLETQYF. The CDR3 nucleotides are TGTGCCAGCAGTTACCGGACTAGCGGGAGTTTGGAGACCCAGTACTTC.

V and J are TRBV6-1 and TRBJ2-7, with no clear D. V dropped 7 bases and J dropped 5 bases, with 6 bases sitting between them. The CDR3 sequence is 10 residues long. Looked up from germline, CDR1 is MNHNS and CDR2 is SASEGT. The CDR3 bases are TGTGCCAGCATGAGGAACGAGCAGTACTTC. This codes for CASMRNEQYF.

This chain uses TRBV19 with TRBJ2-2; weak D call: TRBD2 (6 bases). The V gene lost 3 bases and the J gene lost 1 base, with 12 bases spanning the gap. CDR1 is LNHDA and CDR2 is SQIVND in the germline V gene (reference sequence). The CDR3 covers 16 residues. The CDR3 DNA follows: TGTGCCAGTAGTATGGGAGGCTTCGTGAACACCGGGGAGCTGTTTTTT. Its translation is CASSMGGFVNTGELFF.

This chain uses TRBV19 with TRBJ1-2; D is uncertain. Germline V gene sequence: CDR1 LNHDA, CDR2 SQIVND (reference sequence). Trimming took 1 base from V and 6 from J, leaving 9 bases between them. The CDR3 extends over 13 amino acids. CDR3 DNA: TGTGCCAGTAGTATAGGACAAACGGATGGCTACACCTTC. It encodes CASSIGQTDGYTF.

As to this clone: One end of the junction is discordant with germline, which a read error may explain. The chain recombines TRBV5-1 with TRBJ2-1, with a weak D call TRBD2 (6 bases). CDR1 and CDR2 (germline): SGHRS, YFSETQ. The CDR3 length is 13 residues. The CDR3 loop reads CASSPAQRVPKVF. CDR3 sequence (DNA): TGCGCCAGCAGCCCTGCGCAGCGGGTCCCTAAGGTCTTC.